The TCR beta chain described here comes from a study of blood T cell repertoires in COVID-19. Assay: immunoSEQ multiplex PCR; the TCRdb copy retains only in-frame clones and omits some. The table includes 200,000 or so clones, more than 75% detected once. This CDR3 contains 16 residues. V was pared by 6 bases and J by 2 bases, with 14 bases between. The germline CDR1 and CDR2 sequences are MNHNY and SVGAGI (reference sequence). This clonotype originated in a man between 60 and 70 years old with acute or convalescent COVID-19. Input material: peripheral blood. The chain joins TRBV6-6 to TRBJ1-6; D ambiguous. CDR3 residues: CASSPLGGTYNSPLHF. CDR3 nucleotide sequence: TGTGCCAGCAGCCCCCTGGGAGGGACCTATAATTCACCCCTCCACTTT.